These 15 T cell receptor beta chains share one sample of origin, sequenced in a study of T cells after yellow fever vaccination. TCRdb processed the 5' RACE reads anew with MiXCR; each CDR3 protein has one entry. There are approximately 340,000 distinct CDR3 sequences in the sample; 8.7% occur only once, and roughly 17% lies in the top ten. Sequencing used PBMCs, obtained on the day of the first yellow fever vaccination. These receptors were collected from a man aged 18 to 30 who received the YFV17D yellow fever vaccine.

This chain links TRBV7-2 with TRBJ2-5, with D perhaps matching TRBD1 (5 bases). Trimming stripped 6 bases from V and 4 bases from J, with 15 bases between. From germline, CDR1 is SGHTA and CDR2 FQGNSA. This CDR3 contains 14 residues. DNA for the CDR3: TGTGCCAGCAGTTCACCAGGGATTGGAGAGACCCAGTACTTC. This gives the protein CASSSPGIGETQYF.

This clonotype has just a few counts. CDR3 in amino acids: CASKDRRGQPQHF. The CDR3 DNA is TGTGCCAGTAAGGACAGAAGGGGACAGCCCCAGCATTTT. The chain is built from TRBV19 and TRBJ1-5; a weak D match, TRBD1 (6 bases). The CDR3 is 13 residues long. The V gene lost 7 bases and the J gene lost 7 bases, with 14 bases spanning the gap. Germline assignment: CDR1 LNHDA and CDR2 SQIVND (reference sequence).

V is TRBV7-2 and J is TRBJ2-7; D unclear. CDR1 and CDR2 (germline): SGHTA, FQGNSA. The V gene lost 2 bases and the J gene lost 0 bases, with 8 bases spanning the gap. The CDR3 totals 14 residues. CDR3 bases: TGTGCCAGCAGCTTAATGTGGGACTCCTACGAGCAGTACTTC. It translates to CASSLMWDSYEQYF. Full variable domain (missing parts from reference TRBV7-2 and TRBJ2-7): GAGVSQSPSNKVTEKGKDVELRCDPISGHTALYWYRQSLGQGLEFLIYFQGNSAPDKSGLPSDRFSAERTGGSVSTLTIQRTQQEDSAVYLCASSLMWDSYEQYFGPGTRLTVT.

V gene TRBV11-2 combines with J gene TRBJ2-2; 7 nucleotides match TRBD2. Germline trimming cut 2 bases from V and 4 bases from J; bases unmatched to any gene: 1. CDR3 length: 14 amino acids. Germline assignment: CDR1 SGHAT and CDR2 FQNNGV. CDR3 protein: CASSLLAVTGELFF. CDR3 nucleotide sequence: TGTGCCAGCAGCTTACTAGCGGTCACCGGGGAGCTGTTTTTT.

CDR3 sequence: CASSDGRQKNIQYF. The CDR3 nucleotides are TGTGCCAGCAGCGACGGGCGGCAAAAAAACATTCAGTACTTC. The chain carries TRBV6-2 or TRBV6-3 and TRBJ2-4; D gene uncertain. CDR3 length equals 14 residues. Per germline, CDR1 MNHEY and CDR2 SVGEGT. V was cut by 6 bases and J by 4 bases, with 13 bases left in between.

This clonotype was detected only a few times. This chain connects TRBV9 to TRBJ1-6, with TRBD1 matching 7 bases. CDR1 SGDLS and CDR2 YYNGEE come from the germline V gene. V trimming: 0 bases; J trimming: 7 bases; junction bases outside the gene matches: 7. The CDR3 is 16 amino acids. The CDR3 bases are TGTGCCAGCAGCGTAGACCCAGGGGGGGGGAATTCACCCCTCCACTTT. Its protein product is CASSVDPGGGNSPLHF.

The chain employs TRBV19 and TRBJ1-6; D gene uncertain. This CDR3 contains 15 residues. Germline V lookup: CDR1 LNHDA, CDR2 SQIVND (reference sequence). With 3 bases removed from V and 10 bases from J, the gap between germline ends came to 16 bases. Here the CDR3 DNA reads TGTGCCAGTAGTATGACGGGCTCCATAGAATCACCCCTCCACTTT. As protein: CASSMTGSIESPLHF.

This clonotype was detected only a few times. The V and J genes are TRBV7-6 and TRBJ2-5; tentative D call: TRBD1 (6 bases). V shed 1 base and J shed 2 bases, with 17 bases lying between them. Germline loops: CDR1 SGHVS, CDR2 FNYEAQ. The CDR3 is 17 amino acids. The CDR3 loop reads CASSLDDWGRAQETQYF. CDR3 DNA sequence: TGTGCCAGCAGCTTAGACGATTGGGGGCGCGCGCAAGAGACCCAGTACTTC.

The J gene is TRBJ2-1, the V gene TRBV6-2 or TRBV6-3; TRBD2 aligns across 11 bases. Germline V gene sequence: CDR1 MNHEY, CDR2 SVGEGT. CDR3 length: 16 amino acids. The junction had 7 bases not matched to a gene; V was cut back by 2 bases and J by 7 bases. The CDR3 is CASSYRASGGPNEQFF. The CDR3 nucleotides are TGTGCCAGCAGTTACCGAGCTAGCGGGGGGCCAAATGAGCAGTTCTTC.

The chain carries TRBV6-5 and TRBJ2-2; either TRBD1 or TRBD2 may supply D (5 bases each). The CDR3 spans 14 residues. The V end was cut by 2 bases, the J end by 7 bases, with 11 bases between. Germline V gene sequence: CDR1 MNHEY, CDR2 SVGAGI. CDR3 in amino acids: CASSYPTGGGELFF. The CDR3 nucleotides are TGTGCCAGCAGTTACCCTACAGGAGGCGGGGAGCTGTTTTTT.

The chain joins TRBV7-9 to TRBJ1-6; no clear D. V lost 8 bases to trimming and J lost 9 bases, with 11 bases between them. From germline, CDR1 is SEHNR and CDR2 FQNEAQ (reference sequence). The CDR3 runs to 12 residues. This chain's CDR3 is CASGGPTSPLHF. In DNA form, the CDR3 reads TGTGCCAGCGGCGGTCCTACTTCACCCCTCCACTTT.

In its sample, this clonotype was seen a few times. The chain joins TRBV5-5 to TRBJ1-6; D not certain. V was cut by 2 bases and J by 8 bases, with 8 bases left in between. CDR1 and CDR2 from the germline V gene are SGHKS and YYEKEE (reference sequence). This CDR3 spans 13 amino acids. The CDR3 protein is CASSLNRDSPLHF. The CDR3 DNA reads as TGTGCCAGCAGCTTAAATCGGGATTCACCCCTCCACTTT.

The CDR3 DNA reads as TGTGCCAGCAGTACCGGACAGGGGTCTAAGCGCGATGAGCAGTTCTTC. It encodes CASSTGQGSKRDEQFF. The chain has TRBV28 and TRBJ2-1, with TRBD1 matching over 9 bases. Germline V CDR1 and CDR2: MDHEN, SYDVKM. The CDR3 totals 16 residues. V lost 5 bases, J lost 8 bases, and 13 bases stayed unmatched.

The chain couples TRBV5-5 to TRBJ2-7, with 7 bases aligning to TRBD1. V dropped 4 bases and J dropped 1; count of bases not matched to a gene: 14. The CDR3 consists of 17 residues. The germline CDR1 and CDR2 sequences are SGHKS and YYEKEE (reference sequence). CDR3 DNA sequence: TGTGCCAGCAGCCGGAATCTACCGGGACAGATATCCTACGAGCAGTACTTC. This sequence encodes CASSRNLPGQISYEQYF. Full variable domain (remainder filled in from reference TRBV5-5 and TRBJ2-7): DAGVTQSPTHLIKTRGQQVTLRCSPISGHKSVSWYQQVLGQGPQFIFQYYEKEERGRGNFPDRFSARQFPNYSSELNVNALLLGDSALYLCASSRNLPGQISYEQYFGPGTRLTVT.

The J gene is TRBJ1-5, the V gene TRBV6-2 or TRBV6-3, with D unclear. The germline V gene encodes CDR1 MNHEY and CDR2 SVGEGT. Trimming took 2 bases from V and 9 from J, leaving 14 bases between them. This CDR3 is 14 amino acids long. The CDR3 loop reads CASSYGSFSSPQHF. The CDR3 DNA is TGTGCCAGCAGTTACGGGTCTTTTTCCTCGCCCCAGCATTTT.